The present T cell receptor beta chain was sequenced within a study of CD8 T cells in ankylosing spondylitis. Findings and limits, study-wide: In ankylosing spondylitis patients, matched synovial fluid reportedly showed significant enrichment of disease-linked clones. The study identified a TCR beta motif of under ten highly homologous variants that appeared characteristic of ankylosing spondylitis blood. Disease-associated clonotypes exhibited CD8+ identity and were relatively infrequent in peripheral blood.

About this clonotype: Its matching antigen is unknown.

Germline CDR1 is LGHDT and CDR2 is YNNKEL (reference sequence). This CDR3 comprises 13 residues. Trimming took off 1 base at V and 7 bases at J, with 10 bases between the two ends. TCRdb redid the calling of the 5' RACE reads with MiXCR, one entry per CDR3 protein. The table lists about 450,000 distinct CDR3 sequences, more than 25% of them singletons. The clonotype was recovered from a male donor with ankylosing spondylitis. The gene calls are TRBV3-1 and TRBJ1-1; D uncertain. Specimen: blood, either unsorted or a sorted T cell fraction (not recorded which). As DNA, the CDR3 is TGTGCCAGCAGCCAAGTACTAGGAAGTGAAGCTTTCTTT. Translated: CASSQVLGSEAFF.